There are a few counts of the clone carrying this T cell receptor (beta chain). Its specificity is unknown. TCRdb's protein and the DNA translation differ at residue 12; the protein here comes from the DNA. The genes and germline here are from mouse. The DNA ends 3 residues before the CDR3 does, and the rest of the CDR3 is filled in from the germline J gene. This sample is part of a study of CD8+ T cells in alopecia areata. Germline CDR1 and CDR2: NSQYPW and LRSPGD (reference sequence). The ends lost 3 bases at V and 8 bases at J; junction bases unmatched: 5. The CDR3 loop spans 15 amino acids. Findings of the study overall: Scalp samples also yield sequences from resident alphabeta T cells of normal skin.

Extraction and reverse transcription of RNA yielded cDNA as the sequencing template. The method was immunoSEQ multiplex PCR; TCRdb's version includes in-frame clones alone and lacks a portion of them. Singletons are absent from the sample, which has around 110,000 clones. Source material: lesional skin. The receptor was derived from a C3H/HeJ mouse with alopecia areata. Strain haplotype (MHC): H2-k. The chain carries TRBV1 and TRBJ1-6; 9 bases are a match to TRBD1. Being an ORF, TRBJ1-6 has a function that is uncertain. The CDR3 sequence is CTCSARDREDSPLYF. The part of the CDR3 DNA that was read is TGCACCTGCAGTGCCCGGGACAGGGAGGATTCGCCC.